This paragraph covers one T cell receptor (beta chain) sequence. Germline-derived CDR1 and CDR2 are SGHVS and FNYEAQ. V shed 7 bases, J shed 0 bases, and the junction held 7 bases outside the gene matches. This CDR3 comprises 16 residues. Vbeta (60) and Jbeta (13) primers were used in the PCR. Sequenced by immunoSEQ multiplex PCR; TCRdb stores in-frame clones only, minus some. This repertoire shows more than 200,000 clones, roughly 68% found once; its top ten account for roughly 2.5%. This sample was included in a study of cytomegalovirus exposure and HLA in healthy donors. The rearrangement uses TRBV7-6 and TRBJ2-2; 8 positions agree with TRBD2. This sequence was found in a man in his forties in good health and CMV-seropositive. The sample taken for sequencing was PBMCs. CDR3 nucleotides: TGTGCCAGCACCAACATAGCGGGGCCGAACACCGGGGAGCTGTTTTTT. Its translation is CASTNIAGPNTGELFF.